This T cell receptor beta chain was captured by sequencing in a study of blood T cell repertoires in COVID-19. The CDR3 is made up of 14 amino acids. Trimming removed 4 bases from V and 1 base from J, with 11 bases in between. Germline V lookup: CDR1 MNHEY, CDR2 SVGAGI. This table comes from immunoSEQ multiplex PCR, and its TCRdb copy is limited to in-frame clones, with some not included. Of about 140,000 clones listed, 70% to 85% are singletons. Sample: peripheral blood. The source is a man between 60 and 75 years old with acute or convalescent COVID-19. This chain connects TRBV6-5 to TRBJ2-7; the D is unclear. The CDR3 nucleotides are TGTGCCAGCAGTTCCCTAACGAGATCCTACGAGCAGTACTTC. Its protein product is CASSSLTRSYEQYF.